The clone carrying this T cell receptor beta chain appeared many times. The antigen is undetermined. The CDR3 extends over 14 amino acids. V was cut by 6 bases and J by 7 bases, with 16 bases left in between. cDNA carried unique molecular identifiers, and a universal primer site was added by template switching. TCRdb recomputed calls from the 5' RACE reads with MiXCR, one row per CDR3 protein. This sample has more than 350,000 distinct CDR3 sequences; approximately 8.8% occur once, and the top ten carry about 8.1%. The data are from a study of identical twins. Study conclusions and caveats: Within cord blood, abundant beta clonotypes carried fewer insertions, but memory repertoires showed no such trend. Out-of-frame TCR alpha sharing in monozygotic twins exceeded recombination model predictions. Possibly, invariant MAIT and iNKT cells partly confounded zero-insertion analyses.

The chain links TRBV12-3 or TRBV12-4 to TRBJ1-5; a weak D match, TRBD1 (6 bases). The sequence was collected from a woman aged 45-59 years in good health. Sequencing used naive T cells sorted from blood. CDR3 nucleotide sequence: TGTGCCAGCAGACCCTCTTCCCAGGGGCAGCCCCAGCATTTT. Translated, it gives CASRPSSQGQPQHF.